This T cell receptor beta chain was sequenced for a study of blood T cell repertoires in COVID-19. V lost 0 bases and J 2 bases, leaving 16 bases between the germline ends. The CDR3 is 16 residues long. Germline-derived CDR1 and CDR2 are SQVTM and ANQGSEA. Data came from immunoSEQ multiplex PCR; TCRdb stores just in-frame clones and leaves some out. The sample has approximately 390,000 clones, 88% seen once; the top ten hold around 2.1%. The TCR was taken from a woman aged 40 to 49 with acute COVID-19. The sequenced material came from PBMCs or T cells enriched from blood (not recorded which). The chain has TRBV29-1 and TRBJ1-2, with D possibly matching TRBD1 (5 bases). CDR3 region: CSVEDRAGVLNYGYTF. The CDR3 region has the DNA TGCAGCGTTGAAGATCGGGCGGGGGTCTTAAACTATGGCTACACCTTC.